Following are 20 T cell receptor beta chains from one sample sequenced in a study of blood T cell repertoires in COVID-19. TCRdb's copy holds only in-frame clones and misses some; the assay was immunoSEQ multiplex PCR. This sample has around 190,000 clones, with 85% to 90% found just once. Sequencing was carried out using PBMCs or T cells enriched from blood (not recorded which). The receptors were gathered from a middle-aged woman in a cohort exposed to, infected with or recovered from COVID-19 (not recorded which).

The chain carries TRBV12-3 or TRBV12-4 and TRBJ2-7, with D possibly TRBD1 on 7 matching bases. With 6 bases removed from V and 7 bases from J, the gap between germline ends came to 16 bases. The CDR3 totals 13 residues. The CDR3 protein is CASSRDREEEQYF. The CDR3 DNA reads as TGTGCCAGCAGCCGAGACAGGGAGGAAGAGCAGTACTTC.

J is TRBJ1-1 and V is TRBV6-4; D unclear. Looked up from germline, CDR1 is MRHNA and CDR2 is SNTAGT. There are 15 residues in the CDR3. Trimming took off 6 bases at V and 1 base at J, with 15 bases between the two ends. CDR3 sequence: CASSEGGLPNTEAFF. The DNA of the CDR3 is TGTGCCAGCAGCGAGGGAGGCTTACCGAACACTGAAGCTTTCTTT.

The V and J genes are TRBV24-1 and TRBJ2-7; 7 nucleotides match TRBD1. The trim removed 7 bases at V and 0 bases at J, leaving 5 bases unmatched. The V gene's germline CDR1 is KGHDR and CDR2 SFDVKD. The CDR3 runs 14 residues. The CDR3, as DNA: TGTGCCACCAGCAGGACAGGAAGCTCCTACGAGCAGTACTTC. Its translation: CATSRTGSSYEQYF.

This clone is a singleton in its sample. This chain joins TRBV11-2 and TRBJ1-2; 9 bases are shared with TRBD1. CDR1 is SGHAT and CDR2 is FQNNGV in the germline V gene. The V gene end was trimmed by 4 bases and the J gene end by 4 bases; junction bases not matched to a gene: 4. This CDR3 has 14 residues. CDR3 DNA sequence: TGTGCCAGCAGCTCGACAGGGGGAGGCTATGGCTACACCTTC. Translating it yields CASSSTGGGYGYTF. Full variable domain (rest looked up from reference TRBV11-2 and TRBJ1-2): EAGVAQSPRYKIIEKRQSVAFWCNPISGHATLYWYQQILGQGPKLLIQFQNNGVVDDSQLPKDRFSAERLKGVDSTLKIQPAKLEDSAVYLCASSSTGGGYGYTFGSGTRLTVV.

The CDR3 loop is CASSPGLAGVHSQFF. CDR3 nucleotides: TGTGCCAGCAGCCCAGGACTAGCGGGAGTTCACAGTCAGTTCTTC. This chain joins TRBV13 and TRBJ2-1; TRBD2 matches at 13 bases. The J segment lost 13 bases and the V segment lost 5 bases, leaving 11 bases of the junction unmatched. Germline V gene sequence: CDR1 PRHDT, CDR2 FYEKMQ (reference sequence). This CDR3 contains 15 residues.

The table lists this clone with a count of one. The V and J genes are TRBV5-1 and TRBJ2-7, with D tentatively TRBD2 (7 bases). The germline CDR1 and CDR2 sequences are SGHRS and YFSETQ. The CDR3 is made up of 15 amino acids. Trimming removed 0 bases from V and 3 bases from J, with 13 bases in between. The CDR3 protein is CASSLAGGPYYEQYF. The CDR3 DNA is TGCGCCAGCAGCTTGGCGGGGGGCCCTTACTACGAGCAGTACTTC.

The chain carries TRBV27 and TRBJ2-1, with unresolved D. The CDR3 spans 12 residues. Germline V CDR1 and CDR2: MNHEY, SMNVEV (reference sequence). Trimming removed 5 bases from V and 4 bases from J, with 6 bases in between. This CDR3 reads CASSPGYNEQFF. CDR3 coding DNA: TGTGCCAGCAGTCCCGGGTACAATGAGCAGTTCTTC.

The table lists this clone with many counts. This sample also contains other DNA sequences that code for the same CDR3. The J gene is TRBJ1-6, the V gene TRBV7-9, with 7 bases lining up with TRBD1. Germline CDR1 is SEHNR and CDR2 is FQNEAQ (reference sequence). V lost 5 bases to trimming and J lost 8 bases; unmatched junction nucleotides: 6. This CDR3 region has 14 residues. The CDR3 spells CASSLTTGDSPLHF. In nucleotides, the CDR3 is TGTGCCAGCAGCCTGACTACAGGGGATTCACCCCTCCACTTT. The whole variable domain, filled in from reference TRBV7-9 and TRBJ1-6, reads DTGVSQNPRHKITKRGQNVTFRCDPISEHNRLYWYRQTLGQGPEFLTYFQNEAQLEKSRLLSDRFSAERPKGSFSTLEIQRTEQGDSAMYLCASSLTTGDSPLHFGNGTRLTVT.

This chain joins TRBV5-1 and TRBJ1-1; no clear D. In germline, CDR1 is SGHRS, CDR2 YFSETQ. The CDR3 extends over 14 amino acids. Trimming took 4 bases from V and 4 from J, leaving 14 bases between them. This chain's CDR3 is CASSPGTRGTEAFF. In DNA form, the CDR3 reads TGCGCCAGCAGCCCGGGTACTCGTGGCACTGAAGCTTTCTTT.

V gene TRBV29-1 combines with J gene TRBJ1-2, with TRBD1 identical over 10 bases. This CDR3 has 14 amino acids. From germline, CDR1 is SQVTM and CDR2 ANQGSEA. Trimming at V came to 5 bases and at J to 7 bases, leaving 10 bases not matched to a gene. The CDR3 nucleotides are TGCAGCGTTCCGGGACAGGGGCCATCATTTGGCTACACCTTC. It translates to CSVPGQGPSFGYTF.

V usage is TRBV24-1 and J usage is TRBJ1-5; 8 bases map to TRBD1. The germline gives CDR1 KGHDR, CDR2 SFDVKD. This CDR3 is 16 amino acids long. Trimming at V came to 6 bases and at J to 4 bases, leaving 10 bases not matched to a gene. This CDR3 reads CATSNSRQGANQPQHF. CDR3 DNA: TGTGCCACCAGTAACAGCAGGCAGGGGGCTAATCAGCCCCAGCATTTT.

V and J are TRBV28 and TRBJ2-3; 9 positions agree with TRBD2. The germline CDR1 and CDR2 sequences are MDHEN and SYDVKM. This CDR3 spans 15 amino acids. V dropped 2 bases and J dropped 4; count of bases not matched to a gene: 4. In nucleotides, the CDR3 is TGTGCCAGCAGTTTAGCGGGAGGGGGGCCAGATACGCAGTATTTT. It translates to CASSLAGGGPDTQYF.

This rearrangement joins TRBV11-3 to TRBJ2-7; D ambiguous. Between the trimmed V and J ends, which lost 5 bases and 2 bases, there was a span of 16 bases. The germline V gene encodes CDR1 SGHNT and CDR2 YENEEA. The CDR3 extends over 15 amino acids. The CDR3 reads CASSPPLQKPYEQYF. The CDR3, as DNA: TGTGCCAGCAGCCCCCCCTTACAGAAACCCTACGAGCAGTACTTC. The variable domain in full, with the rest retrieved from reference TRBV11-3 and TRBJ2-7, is EAGVVQSPRYKIIEKKQPVAFWCNPISGHNTLYWYLQNLGQGPELLIRYENEEAVDDSQLPKDRFSAERLKGVDSTLKIQPAELGDSAVYLCASSPPLQKPYEQYFGPGTRLTVT.

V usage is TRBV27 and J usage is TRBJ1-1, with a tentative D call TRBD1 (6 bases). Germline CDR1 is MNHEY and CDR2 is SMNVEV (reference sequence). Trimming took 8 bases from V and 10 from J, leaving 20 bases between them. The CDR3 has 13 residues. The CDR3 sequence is CASASTGGRGAFF. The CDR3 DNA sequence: TGTGCCAGCGCCTCTACCGGGGGGCGGGGAGCTTTCTTT.

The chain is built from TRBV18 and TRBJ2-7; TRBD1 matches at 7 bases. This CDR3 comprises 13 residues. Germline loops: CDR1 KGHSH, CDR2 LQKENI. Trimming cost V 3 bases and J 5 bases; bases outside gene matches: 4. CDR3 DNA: TGTGCCAGCTCACCCCTGGACAGGAACGAGCAGTACTTC. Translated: CASSPLDRNEQYF.

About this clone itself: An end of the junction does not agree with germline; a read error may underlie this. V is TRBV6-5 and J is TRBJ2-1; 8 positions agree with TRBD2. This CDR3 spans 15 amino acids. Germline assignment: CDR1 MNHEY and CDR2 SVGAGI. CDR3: CASSDSRGAYNEQFF. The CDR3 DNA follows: TGTGCCAGCAGTGACTCGCGGGGGGCTTACAATGAGCAGTTCTTC.

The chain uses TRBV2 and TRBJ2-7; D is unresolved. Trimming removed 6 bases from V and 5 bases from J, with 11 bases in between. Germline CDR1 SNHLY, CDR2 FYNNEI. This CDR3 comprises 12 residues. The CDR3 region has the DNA TGTGCCAGCAGCCCGCCTTCGGACGAGCAGTACTTC. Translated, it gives CASSPPSDEQYF.

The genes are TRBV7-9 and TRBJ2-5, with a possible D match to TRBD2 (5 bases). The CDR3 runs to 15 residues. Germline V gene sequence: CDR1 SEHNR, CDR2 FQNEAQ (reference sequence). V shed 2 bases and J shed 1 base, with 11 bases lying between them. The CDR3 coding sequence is TGTGCCAGCAGCTTATTAGCTGGGAGCCAAGAGACCCAGTACTTC. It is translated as CASSLLAGSQETQYF.

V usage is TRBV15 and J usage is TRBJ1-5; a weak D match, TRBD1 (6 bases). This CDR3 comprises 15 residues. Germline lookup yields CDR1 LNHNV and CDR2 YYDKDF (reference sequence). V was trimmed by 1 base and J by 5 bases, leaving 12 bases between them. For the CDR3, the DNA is TGTGCCACCAGCAGAGCCACAGGGTCGGATCAGCCCCAGCATTTT. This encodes CATSRATGSDQPQHF.

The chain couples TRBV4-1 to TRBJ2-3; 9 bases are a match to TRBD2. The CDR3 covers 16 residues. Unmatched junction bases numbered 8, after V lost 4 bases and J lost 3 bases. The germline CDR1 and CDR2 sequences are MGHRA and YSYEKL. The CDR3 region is CASSPVNGLATDTQYF. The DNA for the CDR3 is TGCGCCAGCAGCCCGGTCAATGGACTAGCGACAGATACGCAGTATTTT.